This T cell receptor beta chain is drawn from a study of human T cells and chemical hapten exposure. About the study: Researchers reported sensitizing a 2 cm by 2 cm upper inner arm skin site with 2% DPC.

One entry per CDR3 protein results from TCRdb running MiXCR on the RACE reads. The repertoire includes over 55,000 distinct CDR3 sequences, 11% of them detected once, and more than 1.3% sits in the top ten. Germline CDR1 SGDLS, CDR2 YYNGEE. This CDR3 comprises 16 residues. Trimming at V came to 4 bases and at J to 12 bases, leaving 12 bases not matched to a gene. Findings and caveats of the study: PT1 expanded TCR counts correlated positively with patch test score. Unchanged with DPC sensitization were TCRs above 1 in 1000 frequency. The presence of alopecia in the donors means their immune response may differ from healthy people's.

Time point noted: patch test 3, about 24 weeks after DPC sensitization. Treatment of the sample: therapeutic diphenylcyclopropenone sensitization with weekly scalp DPC. There are many counts of this clonotype. Antigen unknown. The specimen was whole blood, collected in connection with sensitization to the hapten diphenylcyclopropenone (DPC). The receptor was derived from a woman between 50 and 59 years old with alopecia areata. Some clones in this sample may be carry-over from other donors' samples. J is TRBJ2-1 and V is TRBV9, with TRBD2 matching 14 bases. In DNA, the CDR3 is TGTGCCAGCAGCCCGGGGACTGGGACTAGCGGGAGCAGGCAGTTCTTC. It encodes CASSPGTGTSGSRQFF.